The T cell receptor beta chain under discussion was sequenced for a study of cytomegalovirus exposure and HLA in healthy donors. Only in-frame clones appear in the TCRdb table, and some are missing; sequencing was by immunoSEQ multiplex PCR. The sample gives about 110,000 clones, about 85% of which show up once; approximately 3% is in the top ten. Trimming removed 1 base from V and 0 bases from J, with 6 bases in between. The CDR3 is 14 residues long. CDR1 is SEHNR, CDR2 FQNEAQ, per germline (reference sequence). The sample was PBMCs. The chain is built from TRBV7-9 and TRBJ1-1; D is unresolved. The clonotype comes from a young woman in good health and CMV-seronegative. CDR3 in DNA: TGTGCCAGCAGCTTAGTCCCGGTGAACACTGAAGCTTTCTTT. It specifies CASSLVPVNTEAFF.